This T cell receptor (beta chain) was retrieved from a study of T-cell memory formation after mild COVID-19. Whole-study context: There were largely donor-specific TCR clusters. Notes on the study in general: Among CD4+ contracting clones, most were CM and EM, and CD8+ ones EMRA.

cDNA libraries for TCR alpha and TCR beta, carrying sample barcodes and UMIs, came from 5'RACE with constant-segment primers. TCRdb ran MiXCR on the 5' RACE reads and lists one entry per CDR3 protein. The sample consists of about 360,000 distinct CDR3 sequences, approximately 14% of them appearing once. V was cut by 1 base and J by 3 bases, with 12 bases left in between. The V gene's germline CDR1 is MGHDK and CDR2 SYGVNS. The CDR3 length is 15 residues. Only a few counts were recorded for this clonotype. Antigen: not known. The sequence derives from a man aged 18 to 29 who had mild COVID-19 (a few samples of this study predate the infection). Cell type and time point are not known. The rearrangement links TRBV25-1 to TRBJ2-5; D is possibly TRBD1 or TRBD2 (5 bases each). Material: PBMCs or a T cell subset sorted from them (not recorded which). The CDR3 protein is CASSELAGREETQYF. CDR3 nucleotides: TGTGCCAGCAGTGAATTGGCAGGGAGAGAAGAGACCCAGTACTTC.